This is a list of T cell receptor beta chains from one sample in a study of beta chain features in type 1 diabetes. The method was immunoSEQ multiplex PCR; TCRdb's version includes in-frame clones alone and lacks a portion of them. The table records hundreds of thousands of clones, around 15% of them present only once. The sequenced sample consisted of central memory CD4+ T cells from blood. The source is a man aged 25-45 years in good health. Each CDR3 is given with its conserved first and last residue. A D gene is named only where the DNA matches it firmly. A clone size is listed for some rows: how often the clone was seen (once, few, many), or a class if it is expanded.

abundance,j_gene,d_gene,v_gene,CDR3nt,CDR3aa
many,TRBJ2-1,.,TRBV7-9,TGTGCCAGCAGCCACCTAGGGGGGCAGGGGGTGAAGTTCTTC,CASSHLGGQGVKFF
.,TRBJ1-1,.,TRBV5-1,TGCGCCAGCAGCTTGTTCGGGATCCCGAACACTGAAGCTTTCTTT,CASSLFGIPNTEAFF
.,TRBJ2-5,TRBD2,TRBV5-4,TGTGCCAGCAGCCGGACTAGCGGGGGCCTCGGAGAGACCCAGTACTTC,CASSRTSGGLGETQYF
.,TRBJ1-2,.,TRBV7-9,TGTGCCAGCAGCTTTTCCGATACTAACTATGGCTACACCTTC,CASSFSDTNYGYTF
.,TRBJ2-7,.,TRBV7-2,TGTGCCAGCAGCTTAGCGCGGCTTTCCTACGAGCAGTACTTC,CASSLARLSYEQYF
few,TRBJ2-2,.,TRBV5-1,TGCGCCAGCAGCTTGGCTATGGGGTCCGGGGAGCTGTTTTTT,CASSLAMGSGELFF
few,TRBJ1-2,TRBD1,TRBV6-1,TGTGCCAGCACGGAGGGACAGGGGGCGCGCGGCTACACCTTC,CASTEGQGARGYTF
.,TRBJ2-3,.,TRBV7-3,TGTGCCAGCAGCCTGACTAGATCGGGGCCAGATACGCAGTATTTT,CASSLTRSGPDTQYF
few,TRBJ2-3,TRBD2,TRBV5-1,TGCGCCAGCGGGAGGGACAGCACAGATACGCAGTATTTT,CASGRDSTDTQYF
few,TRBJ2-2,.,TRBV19,TGTGCCAGTAGTACACCATGGCAGGCCGGGGAGCTGTTTTTT,CASSTPWQAGELFF
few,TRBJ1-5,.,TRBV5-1,TGCGCCAGCAGCCAAGATGCGGACACACTCAATCAGCCCCAGCATTTT,CASSQDADTLNQPQHF
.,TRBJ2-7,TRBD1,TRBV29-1,TGCAGCGTTGAGAAGACCGGGACAGGGGCAGGTGAGCAGTACTTC,CSVEKTGTGAGEQYF
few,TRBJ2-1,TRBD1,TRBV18,TGTGCCAGCTCACCACCGGGACAGGGGCCACATGAGCAGTTCTTC,CASSPPGQGPHEQFF
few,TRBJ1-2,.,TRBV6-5,TGTGCCAGCCCTCCTACTTCGGGGTACGCCTATGGCTACACCTTC,CASPPTSGYAYGYTF
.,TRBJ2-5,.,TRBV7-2,TGTGCCAGCAGCCCCCGACAGGCCGAGACCCAGTACTTC,CASSPRQAETQYF
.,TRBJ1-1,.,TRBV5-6,TGTGCCAGCACGAGCAGGGTCGGTGCTGAAGCTTTCTTT,CASTSRVGAEAFF
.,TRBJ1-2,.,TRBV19,TGTGCCAGTTCTCAAGGGGCGGTCGGTGGCTACACCTTC,CASSQGAVGGYTF
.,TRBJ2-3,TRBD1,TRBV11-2,TGTGCCAGCAGCTGGGGTACAGGGGTAATCACAGATACGCAGTATTTT,CASSWGTGVITDTQYF
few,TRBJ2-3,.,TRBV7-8,TGTGCCAGCAGCTTAGCGTTCCTCGGCACAGATACGCAGTATTTT,CASSLAFLGTDTQYF
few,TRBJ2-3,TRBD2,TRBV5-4,TGTGCCAGCAGCTTGGCCCTAGCGGGGGTAAATACGCAGTATTTT,CASSLALAGVNTQYF
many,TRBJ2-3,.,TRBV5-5,TGTGCCAGCAGCTTGTTTGCGGGATTGGGCACAGATACGCAGTATTTT,CASSLFAGLGTDTQYF
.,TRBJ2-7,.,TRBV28,TGTGCCAGCAGTTTGCAGGGGCCCTACGAGCAGTACTTC,CASSLQGPYEQYF
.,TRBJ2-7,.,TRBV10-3,TGTGCCATCAGTGCGGACAGTACCTACGAGCAGTACTTC,CAISADSTYEQYF
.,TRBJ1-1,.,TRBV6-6,TGTGCCAGCAGTTTAGACAGCATGAACACTGAAGCTTTCTTT,CASSLDSMNTEAFF
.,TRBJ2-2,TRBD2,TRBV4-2,TGTGCCAGCAGCCCCGGGACTATCAATACCGGGGAGCTGTTTTTT,CASSPGTINTGELFF
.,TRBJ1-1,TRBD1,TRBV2,TGTGCCAGCAGGGACAGGGCTGTGGCTGAAGCTTTCTTT,CASRDRAVAEAFF
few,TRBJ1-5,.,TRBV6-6,TGTGCCAGCAGTCACGACGGTACCATCAATCAGCCCCAGCATTTT,CASSHDGTINQPQHF
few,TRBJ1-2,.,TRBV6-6,TGTGCCAGCAGCCGGGGCACAGGTTTCTATGGCTACACCTTC,CASSRGTGFYGYTF
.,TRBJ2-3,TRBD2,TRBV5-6,TGTGCCAGCAGTTATAGCGGGAACACAGATACGCAGTATTTT,CASSYSGNTDTQYF
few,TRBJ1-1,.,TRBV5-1,TGCGCCAGCAGACTTGAAGGTATGAACACTGAAGCTTTCTTT,CASRLEGMNTEAFF
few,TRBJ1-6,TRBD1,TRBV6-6,TGTGCCAGCAGTTCCTCCGGGACAGGGAATTCACCCCTCCACTTT,CASSSSGTGNSPLHF
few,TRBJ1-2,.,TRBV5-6,TGTGCCAGCAGCTTGATCTCGGGTGGCTACACCTTC,CASSLISGGYTF
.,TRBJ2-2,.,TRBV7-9,TGTGCCAGCAGCCCACCGGGACAGAACACCGGGGAGCTGTTTTTT,CASSPPGQNTGELFF
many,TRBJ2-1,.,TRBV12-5,TGTGCTAGTGGTTCCAGGACGGTGGCCTACAATGAGCAGTTCTTC,CASGSRTVAYNEQFF
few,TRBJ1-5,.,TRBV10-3,TGTGCCAGCAGTCGGGACACCGATCAGCCCCAGCATTTT,CASSRDTDQPQHF
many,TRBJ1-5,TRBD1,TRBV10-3,TGTGCCATCAGTGGGACAGGGTCCGGGGAAGCCCAGCATTTT,CAISGTGSGEAQHF
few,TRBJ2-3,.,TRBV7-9,TGTGCCAGCAGCCACACCCGGACTCCTGCCGGGACAGATACGCAGTATTTT,CASSHTRTPAGTDTQYF